Reported below is one T cell receptor (beta chain). This record comes from a study of blood T cell repertoires in COVID-19. About the study: Samples taken during acute and convalescent COVID-19 were collected in the United States, Italy and Spain. Sources were T cells, B-cell-depleted T cells, or PBMCs; the material itself was cDNA or gDNA.

Trimming removed 1 base from V and 4 bases from J, with 17 bases in between. Per the germline V gene, CDR1 is SGHVS and CDR2 is FQNEAQ. The CDR3 is 17 amino acids. Measured with immunoSEQ multiplex PCR; TCRdb has only the in-frame clones, and not every one. The table records around 470,000 clones, roughly nine tenths of them present only once. The clonotype comes from a man in his late teens or twenties with COVID-19, enrolled during active disease. This rearrangement joins TRBV7-8 to TRBJ1-3, with D hard to call. The sample comprised peripheral blood. The CDR3 region is CASSLGLGGGSGNTIYF. In nucleotides, the CDR3 is TGTGCCAGCAGCTTAGGGTTAGGCGGAGGGAGCGGAAACACCATATATTTT.